Following are 9 T cell receptor beta chains from one sample sequenced in a study of chemoradiotherapy in HPV16-positive cancers. TCRdb keeps only in-frame clones here, not all; method: immunoSEQ multiplex PCR. The sample has approximately 15,000 clones; approximately 89% are singletons. The sample was tumor tissue, taken from a patient who underwent chemoradiotherapy. These TCRs come from a human donor with HPV-associated anogenital cancer.

The V call is TRBV9, the J call TRBJ2-2; the D is unclear. CDR3 length: 13 amino acids. Germline values: CDR1 SGDLS, CDR2 YYNGEE. With 0 bases removed from V and 6 bases from J, the gap between germline ends came to 6 bases. CDR3 DNA sequence: TGTGCCAGCAGCGTAGGCCCGGCCGGGGAGCTGTTTTTT. Translating it yields CASSVGPAGELFF.

The rearrangement links TRBV7-9 to TRBJ2-5; 16 nucleotides agree with TRBD2. The CDR3 spans 18 residues. V lost 0 bases and J lost 4; bases outside the gene matches: 5. The germline V gene has CDR1 SEHNR and CDR2 FQNEAQ (reference sequence). CDR3 bases: TGTGCCAGCAGCTTAGCGGGACTAGCGGGAGGGCCGGGAGAGACCCAGTACTTC. This encodes CASSLAGLAGGPGETQYF.

This clone is a singleton in its sample. The chain combines TRBV11-2 with TRBJ2-7, with 9 bases that match TRBD1. CDR1 is SGHAT and CDR2 is FQNNGV in the germline V gene. This CDR3 has 13 amino acids. V dropped 5 bases and J dropped 5; count of bases not matched to a gene: 4. This CDR3 reads CASSRGQGHEQYF. The CDR3 DNA follows: TGTGCCAGCAGCAGGGGACAGGGCCACGAGCAGTACTTC.

This clone occurred once. The V call is TRBV19, the J call TRBJ2-2; the D is unclear. The germline V gene encodes CDR1 LNHDA and CDR2 SQIVND (reference sequence). The length of the CDR3 is 14 residues. V gave up 4 bases and J gave up 8 bases, with 14 bases separating them. DNA of the CDR3: TGTGCCAGTAGTAACGCTGGATTTGAAGGGGAGCTGTTTTTT. Residues: CASSNAGFEGELFF.

DNA of the CDR3: TGCGCCAGCAGCCCAAGGTTGGCGCGAGCTGAAGCCTCGTATGGCTACACCTTC. This gives the protein CASSPRLARAEASYGYTF. This rearrangement joins TRBV4-1 to TRBJ1-2; D not resolved. This CDR3 spans 18 amino acids. CDR1 MGHRA and CDR2 YSYEKL come from the germline V gene. The V and J ends lost 4 bases and 5 bases respectively, with 26 bases between them.

The gene calls are TRBV5-1 and TRBJ1-3, with 7 bases matching TRBD1. J lost 7 bases, V lost 1 base, and 11 bases had no gene match. Germline V gene data show CDR1 as SGHRS and CDR2 as YFSETQ. The CDR3 has 16 residues. CDR3 sequence reads: CASSLPSTGQGNTIYF. DNA for the CDR3: TGCGCCAGCAGCTTGCCCTCGACAGGGCAAGGGAACACCATATATTTT.

The chain has TRBV19 and TRBJ2-5; D uncertain. CDR3 size: 11 residues. Germline-derived CDR1 and CDR2 are LNHDA and SQIVND (reference sequence). Trimming pared 7 bases from V and 4 bases from J, leaving 7 bases between. CDR3 DNA: TGTGCCAGTACCCGTGGAGAGACCCAGTACTTC. Translation gives CASTRGETQYF.

V gene TRBV6-5 combines with J gene TRBJ1-2; D may be TRBD1 (6 bases). Germline CDR1 is MNHEY and CDR2 is SVGAGI. With 6 bases removed from V and 4 bases from J, the gap between germline ends came to 15 bases. The CDR3 sequence is 14 residues long. CDR3 DNA: TGTGCCAGCAGCTCAGGGGTTAGAGGCTATGGCTACACCTTC. It encodes CASSSGVRGYGYTF.

This chain joins TRBV5-1 and TRBJ2-6; maybe TRBD1 (5 bases). CDR1 and CDR2 (germline): SGHRS, YFSETQ. With 4 bases removed from V and 2 bases from J, the gap between germline ends came to 10 bases. This CDR3 region has 15 residues. The CDR3 is CASSPGQTGANVLTF. In nucleotides, the CDR3 is TGCGCCAGCAGCCCAGGGCAGACTGGGGCCAACGTCCTGACTTTC.